This T cell receptor (beta chain) was found in a study of cytomegalovirus exposure and HLA in healthy donors. General observations from the study: High sensitivity and specificity were reportedly achieved when the classifier diagnosed cytomegalovirus status. Several of the most significant clusters appeared, in a later analysis, to be linked to common viral pathogens. Sequencing depth across donors, presence/absence analyses assumed, was roughly uniform. Sequencing likely caused a cluster of highly shared sequence variants.

Comments on this clone: Its cognate antigen is unknown.

In the PCR, 60 Vbeta and 13 Jbeta primers were used. Here immunoSEQ multiplex PCR was the method, and the copy in TCRdb shows in-frame clones only, minus some. The sample shows 70,000 to 95,000 clones, roughly 80% of them seen only once. Germline V gene lookup returns CDR1 SGDLS and CDR2 YYNGEE. Trimming left V 7 bases short and J 0 bases short, with 15 bases between. This CDR3 contains 15 residues. The chain couples TRBV9 to TRBJ2-3; weak D call: TRBD1 (5 bases). Sequencing input: PBMCs. This receptor was identified in a man between 25 and 39 years old in good health and CMV-seropositive. The CDR3 DNA is TGTGCCAGCTGCCCGACAGTTTCTAGCACAGATACGCAGTATTTT. Its protein product is CASCPTVSSTDTQYF.